A single sample gave rise to the 11 T cell receptor beta chains below, sequenced in a study of blood T cell repertoires in COVID-19. Using immunoSEQ multiplex PCR, the repertoire was profiled, and TCRdb retains in-frame clones only, with some absent. The table has around 250,000 clones, about 83% seen once. The source material was peripheral blood. The receptor source for this set is a man under 40 who had recovered from COVID-19.

The V and J genes are TRBV19 and TRBJ1-4; 9 bases agree with TRBD1. After removal of 8 bases from V and 5 bases from J, the junction contained 3 bases not matched to a gene. Germline assignment: CDR1 LNHDA and CDR2 SQIVND (reference sequence). The CDR3 runs 13 residues. The CDR3 bases are TGTGCCAGTTCCGGACAGGGGAATGAAAAACTGTTTTTT. The encoded protein is CASSGQGNEKLFF. Together with reference TRBV19 and TRBJ1-4, the CDR3 gives the full variable domain: DGGITQSPKYLFRKEGQNVTLSCEQNLNHDAMYWYRQDPGQGLRLIYYSQIVNDFQKGDIAEGYSVSREKKESFPLTVTSAQKNPTAFYLCASSGQGNEKLFFGSGTQLSVL.

The gene calls are TRBV5-4 and TRBJ2-3, with 13 bases matching TRBD2. This CDR3 contains 16 residues. Germline V gene data show CDR1 as SGHNT and CDR2 as YYREEE (reference sequence). J lost 5 bases, V lost 6 bases, and 9 bases had no gene match. CDR3 in DNA: TGTGCCAGCACTACTCCAGGGACTAGCGGGGTAGATACGCAGTATTTT. It translates to CASTTPGTSGVDTQYF.

The gene calls are TRBV6-5 and TRBJ1-4; the match to TRBD1 covers 7 bases. CDR3 length: 13 residues. V was clipped by 7 bases and J by 6 bases; unmatched bases: 5. Germline V gene data show CDR1 as MNHEY and CDR2 as SVGAGI. This CDR3 is CASKGAGDEKLFF. CDR3 coding DNA: TGTGCCAGCAAGGGGGCAGGGGATGAAAAACTGTTTTTT.

The chain links TRBV7-9 to TRBJ2-1; the D is unclear. Between the trimmed V and J ends, which lost 10 bases and 0 bases, there was a span of 13 bases. This CDR3 has 14 residues. The germline CDR1 and CDR2 sequences are SEHNR and FQNEAQ (reference sequence). Here the CDR3 reads CAITFGSSYNEQFF. Written as DNA, the CDR3 is TGTGCCATAACTTTCGGGTCCTCCTACAATGAGCAGTTCTTC.

CDR3 in amino acids: CATSRAWASGGVDTQYF. Here the CDR3 DNA reads TGTGCCACCAGCAGAGCTTGGGCTAGCGGGGGGGTAGATACGCAGTATTTT. V gene TRBV15 combines with J gene TRBJ2-3, with TRBD2 matching over 12 bases. With 1 base clipped from V and 5 bases from J, the junction kept 7 bases outside the gene matches. The germline gives CDR1 LNHNV, CDR2 YYDKDF (reference sequence). This CDR3 has 17 residues.

This clone has only one observation. V usage is TRBV5-4 and J usage is TRBJ1-2, with TRBD1 identical over 7 bases. The germline V gene has CDR1 SGHNT and CDR2 YYREEE (reference sequence). V dropped 4 bases and J dropped 6; count of bases not matched to a gene: 12. The length of the CDR3 is 15 residues. The CDR3 DNA is TGTGCCAGCAGCCCAAACAGGGGTGGGGTCGATGGCTACACCTTC. This encodes CASSPNRGGVDGYTF.

J is TRBJ1-6 and V is TRBV14; D is unresolved. CDR1 and CDR2 (germline): SGHDN, FVKESK. V was trimmed by 0 bases and J by 11 bases, leaving 8 bases between them. This CDR3 has 13 residues. CDR3 in DNA: TGTGCCAGCAGCCAAGATCGTTTTGCACCCCTCCACTTT. Encoded protein: CASSQDRFAPLHF.

The chain has TRBV28 and TRBJ1-1, with 9 bases that match TRBD1. Germline loops: CDR1 MDHEN, CDR2 SYDVKM. V was pared by 4 bases and J by 8 bases, with 11 bases of the junction left unmatched. The CDR3 runs to 15 residues. The CDR3: CASSSTGGPFFEAFF. In DNA, the CDR3 is TGTGCCAGCAGTTCAACAGGGGGCCCTTTTTTCGAAGCTTTCTTT. Looking up the rest from reference TRBV28 and TRBJ1-1 gives the full variable domain: DVKVTQSSRYLVKRTGEKVFLECVQDMDHENMFWYRQDPGLGLRLIYFSYDVKMKEKGDIPEGYSVSREKKERFSLILESASTNQTSMYLCASSSTGGPFFEAFFGQGTRLTVV.

This clone was seen a handful of times. The chain employs TRBV19 and TRBJ2-1; TRBD1 matches at 9 bases. Germline V lookup: CDR1 LNHDA, CDR2 SQIVND (reference sequence). The CDR3 has 16 amino acids. J gave up 3 bases and V 5 bases, and 8 bases lay outside the gene matches. In nucleotides, the CDR3 is TGTGCCAGTAGTTCCCCCACAGGGGGCTTCTACAATGAGCAGTTCTTC. Residues: CASSSPTGGFYNEQFF.

The rearrangement uses TRBV2 and TRBJ2-5; TRBD2 is a possible D gene (5 bases). In germline, CDR1 is SNHLY, CDR2 FYNNEI. The CDR3 sequence is 14 residues long. Trimming took 4 bases from V and 1 from J, leaving 10 bases between them. In DNA form, the CDR3 reads TGTGCCAGCAGTGGGACTGCAGGCCAAGAGACCCAGTACTTC. Amino acid sequence: CASSGTAGQETQYF.

The chain joins TRBV11-2 to TRBJ2-4; possible D gene TRBD1, 5 bases. CDR3 size: 15 residues. CDR1 SGHAT and CDR2 FQNNGV come from the germline V gene. The ends were cut back, 4 bases at V and 1 base at J, with 11 bases in the middle. CDR3 protein: CASSYSQGAKNIQYF. The CDR3 DNA follows: TGTGCCAGCAGCTATAGCCAGGGCGCCAAAAACATTCAGTACTTC.